The rows below give T cell receptor beta chains drawn from one sample of a study of follicular helper T cells after annual influenza vaccination. The assay was immunoSEQ multiplex PCR, and TCRdb's table has in-frame clones only and misses some. Here the sample spans more than 8,500 clones, over 80% being singletons. Sample: CXCR5+ CD38- circulating T follicular helper cells from blood, taken on the day of influenza vaccination. Receptor source: an adult who received the influenza vaccine. CDR3s include the opening cysteine and the closing phenylalanine or tryptophan. Fields, in order: CDR3 DNA, CDR3 protein, clone size, J gene, D gene, V gene. The D gene is left open where the match is weak. Size is omitted from some rows. Given values are once, few, many or a class for expanded clones.

CDR3 DNA: TGTGCCACCAGCCCCCGGGACAGTTCATCTGGCTACACCTTC; CDR3 protein: CATSPRDSSSGYTF; clone size: -; J gene: TRBJ1-2; D gene: TRBD1; V gene: TRBV15
CDR3 DNA: TGTGCCAGCATAGGGTCCTCTGGCAAGCAGTACTTC; CDR3 protein: CASIGSSGKQYF; clone size: -; J gene: TRBJ2-7; D gene: -; V gene: TRBV28
CDR3 DNA: TGTGCCATCAGTGAGAAAAATGAGCAGTTCTTC; CDR3 protein: CAISEKNEQFF; clone size: -; J gene: TRBJ2-1; D gene: -; V gene: TRBV10-3
CDR3 DNA: TGTGCCAGCATGGGACTCAAGGTGCGATTCGGCAATGAGCAGTTCTTC; CDR3 protein: CASMGLKVRFGNEQFF; clone size: once; J gene: TRBJ2-1; D gene: -; V gene: TRBV27
CDR3 DNA: TGTGCCTGGAACCCCCCGGCGGGGGGGGGATATGAAAAACTGTTTTTT; CDR3 protein: CAWNPPAGGGYEKLFF; clone size: -; J gene: TRBJ1-4; D gene: -; V gene: TRBV30
CDR3 DNA: TGCAGCGCCAGAGAACAGGGGACCTATGGCTACACCTTC; CDR3 protein: CSAREQGTYGYTF; clone size: -; J gene: TRBJ1-2; D gene: TRBD1; V gene: TRBV29-1
CDR3 DNA: TGTGCCAGCAGTTCGGCCGGGACTAGCGGAGTATACGAGCAGTACTTC; CDR3 protein: CASSSAGTSGVYEQYF; clone size: -; J gene: TRBJ2-7; D gene: TRBD2; V gene: TRBV28
CDR3 DNA: TGTGCCAGCAGCCGATCGAGGACTAGCGGTACAGATACGCAGTATTTT; CDR3 protein: CASSRSRTSGTDTQYF; clone size: once; J gene: TRBJ2-3; D gene: TRBD2; V gene: TRBV7-9
CDR3 DNA: TGCGCCAGCAGCGGACAGGGGCCCACAGATACGCAGTATTTT; CDR3 protein: CASSGQGPTDTQYF; clone size: -; J gene: TRBJ2-3; D gene: TRBD1; V gene: TRBV5-1
CDR3 DNA: TGTGCCAGCAGTGGACAGGGGCGTGACTCCTACGAGCAGTACTTC; CDR3 protein: CASSGQGRDSYEQYF; clone size: few; J gene: TRBJ2-7; D gene: TRBD1; V gene: TRBV2
CDR3 DNA: TGTGCCAGCAGCCCTAACAGGGGGCGCGGGGCCAACGTCCTGACTTTC; CDR3 protein: CASSPNRGRGANVLTF; clone size: -; J gene: TRBJ2-6; D gene: TRBD1; V gene: TRBV9
CDR3 DNA: TGTGCCAGCAGTCCCCGGGACAGGCCCAACGAGCAGTACTTC; CDR3 protein: CASSPRDRPNEQYF; clone size: -; J gene: TRBJ2-7; D gene: TRBD1; V gene: TRBV6-1
CDR3 DNA: TGTGCCAGCAGCCTTCGGAATTCTGGAAACACCATATATTTT; CDR3 protein: CASSLRNSGNTIYF; clone size: -; J gene: TRBJ1-3; D gene: -; V gene: TRBV28
CDR3 DNA: TGCGCCAGCAGCTTGACTAGCGGGAGGGCAAACACCGGGGAGCTGTTTTTT; CDR3 protein: CASSLTSGRANTGELFF; clone size: -; J gene: TRBJ2-2; D gene: TRBD2; V gene: TRBV5-1
CDR3 DNA: TGTGCCAGCAGGGCGACCGGGACATTCAACTACGAGCAGTACTTC; CDR3 protein: CASRATGTFNYEQYF; clone size: few; J gene: TRBJ2-7; D gene: -; V gene: TRBV28
CDR3 DNA: TGTGCCAGCAGCCTGGGCGGGTGGGAAAAACTGTTTTTT; CDR3 protein: CASSLGGWEKLFF; clone size: -; J gene: TRBJ1-4; D gene: -; V gene: TRBV6-1
CDR3 DNA: TGTGCCAGCACTGCCTCGGACAGGAGAAATCAGCCCCAGCATTTT; CDR3 protein: CASTASDRRNQPQHF; clone size: few; J gene: TRBJ1-5; D gene: TRBD1; V gene: TRBV2
CDR3 DNA: TGTGCCAGCAGCACCCAGCTATTTCGGCCCGGCAGTGGACACACAGATACGCAGTATTTT; CDR3 protein: CASSTQLFRPGSGHTDTQYF; clone size: -; J gene: TRBJ2-3; D gene: -; V gene: TRBV9
CDR3 DNA: TGTGCCAGCAGTTGGGGAGACAGGGGCGAGCAGTACTTC; CDR3 protein: CASSWGDRGEQYF; clone size: -; J gene: TRBJ2-7; D gene: TRBD1; V gene: TRBV10-3
CDR3 DNA: TGCAGCGGGGGGAGAATGATTACGCCCACAGATACGCAGTATTTT; CDR3 protein: CSGGRMITPTDTQYF; clone size: -; J gene: TRBJ2-3; D gene: -; V gene: TRBV29-1
CDR3 DNA: TGCAGGGGACGGACACGGAGGTATGGCTACACCTTC; CDR3 protein: CRGRTRRYGYTF; clone size: -; J gene: TRBJ1-2; D gene: -; V gene: TRBV29-1
CDR3 DNA: TGTGCCAGCAGCCCAGAAGGACAGGGTCGTACACTAGACTTC; CDR3 protein: CASSPEGQGRTLDF; clone size: -; J gene: TRBJ2-7; D gene: TRBD1; V gene: TRBV28
CDR3 DNA: TGTGCCAGCAGTGAAGCGCGGGGGGCAGGCGGGGAGCTGTTTTTT; CDR3 protein: CASSEARGAGGELFF; clone size: -; J gene: TRBJ2-2; D gene: TRBD2; V gene: TRBV2
CDR3 DNA: TGTGCCAGCAGCGAGGGACAGGTCAGAACCGGGGAGCTGTTTTTT; CDR3 protein: CASSEGQVRTGELFF; clone size: -; J gene: TRBJ2-2; D gene: TRBD1; V gene: TRBV2
CDR3 DNA: TGTGCCTGGAGTGCTCGGGACCGAAGCAATCAGCCCCAGCATTTT; CDR3 protein: CAWSARDRSNQPQHF; clone size: few; J gene: TRBJ1-5; D gene: -; V gene: TRBV30
CDR3 DNA: TGTGCCAGCAGCCAGGACTATTACTCTGGGGCCAACGTCCTGACTTTC; CDR3 protein: CASSQDYYSGANVLTF; clone size: -; J gene: TRBJ2-6; D gene: -; V gene: TRBV5-5
CDR3 DNA: TGTGCCAGCTCATCTTTGGACTCCTGGGACACTGAAGCTTTCTTT; CDR3 protein: CASSSLDSWDTEAFF; clone size: -; J gene: TRBJ1-1; D gene: -; V gene: TRBV18
CDR3 DNA: TGTGCCAGCAGCTTTACCGGACTAGCGGGAGTTGAGCAGTTCTTC; CDR3 protein: CASSFTGLAGVEQFF; clone size: -; J gene: TRBJ2-1; D gene: TRBD2; V gene: TRBV7-9
CDR3 DNA: TGTGCCAGCAGCCTCATATCGACTAGCGGGGCGGGGAATGAGCAGTTCTTC; CDR3 protein: CASSLISTSGAGNEQFF; clone size: few; J gene: TRBJ2-1; D gene: TRBD2; V gene: TRBV28
CDR3 DNA: TGTGCCAGCAATGGGGACAGCCTGAATTCCATATATTTT; CDR3 protein: CASNGDSLNSIYF; clone size: -; J gene: TRBJ1-3; D gene: TRBD1; V gene: TRBV6-6
CDR3 DNA: TGTGCCAGCAGCCGTACTTATACAGGACTTTTTGACGAGCAGTACTTC; CDR3 protein: CASSRTYTGLFDEQYF; clone size: once; J gene: TRBJ2-7; D gene: -; V gene: TRBV27
CDR3 DNA: TGTGCCAGCAACCCACAGGGCACTGAAGCTTTCTTT; CDR3 protein: CASNPQGTEAFF; clone size: -; J gene: TRBJ1-1; D gene: -; V gene: TRBV7-9
CDR3 DNA: TGTGCCTGGGACGGGGGTCTCTACAATGAGCAGTTCTTC; CDR3 protein: CAWDGGLYNEQFF; clone size: once; J gene: TRBJ2-1; D gene: -; V gene: TRBV30
CDR3 DNA: TGTGCCAGCAGCAAGTCGTGGGACACTGAAGCTTTCTTT; CDR3 protein: CASSKSWDTEAFF; clone size: -; J gene: TRBJ1-1; D gene: -; V gene: TRBV11-2
CDR3 DNA: TGTGCCAGCAGCCCGTGGTCGATCTCTGGAAACACCATATATTTT; CDR3 protein: CASSPWSISGNTIYF; clone size: -; J gene: TRBJ1-3; D gene: -; V gene: TRBV7-9
CDR3 DNA: TGTGCCAGTAGCCGGGGGAAGAATGTCGCTGAAGCTTTCTTT; CDR3 protein: CASSRGKNVAEAFF; clone size: -; J gene: TRBJ1-1; D gene: -; V gene: TRBV19
CDR3 DNA: TGTGCCACCAGCAGAGCCAAGCAGGAAAATCAGCCCCAGCATTTT; CDR3 protein: CATSRAKQENQPQHF; clone size: -; J gene: TRBJ1-5; D gene: -; V gene: TRBV15
CDR3 DNA: TGTGCCAGCAGCTTAGCGGGCCTAGCTAGCACAGATACGCAGTATTTT; CDR3 protein: CASSLAGLASTDTQYF; clone size: -; J gene: TRBJ2-3; D gene: -; V gene: TRBV7-8
CDR3 DNA: TGTGCCAGCTCACCACCCAATAGCGGGAGTTCGAACATTCAGTACTTC; CDR3 protein: CASSPPNSGSSNIQYF; clone size: -; J gene: TRBJ2-4; D gene: TRBD2; V gene: TRBV18
CDR3 DNA: TGTGCCAGCAGTTATACAGGGCGGAGTGGAAACACCATATATTTT; CDR3 protein: CASSYTGRSGNTIYF; clone size: -; J gene: TRBJ1-3; D gene: -; V gene: TRBV6-5